The rows below give T cell receptor beta chains drawn from one sample of a study of T-cell reconstitution after alpha-beta-depleted transplantation in children. TCRdb redid the calling of the PCR reads with MiXCR, one entry per CDR3 protein. The repertoire includes about 980,000 distinct CDR3 sequences, 25% to 30% of them detected once, and 28% sits in the top ten. The source was PBMCs, mostly from graft donor cells, collected 360 days after TCRalphabeta/CD19-depleted stem cell transplant. The receptors come from a boy less than two years old who had a stem cell transplant for SCID, so the T cells may come from the graft donor. The CDR3 runs from the conserved cysteine through the conserved F or W. The order of the fields is D gene, clone size, J gene, V gene, CDR3 protein, CDR3 DNA. The D gene is left open where the match is weak. Not every row has a clone size; where given, it reads once, few, many or a size class.

. . TRBJ2-4 TRBV7-2 CASSSEGWGKNIQYF TGTGCCAGCAGCTCCGAGGGCTGGGGCAAAAACATTCAGTACTTC
. few TRBJ1-1 TRBV5-1 CASSPGSWGTEAFF TGCGCCAGCAGCCCAGGATCTTGGGGGACTGAAGCTTTCTTT
. few TRBJ1-4 TRBV5-4 CASSLAGGAVEKLFF TGTGCCAGCAGCTTGGCGGGGGGCGCAGTAGAAAAACTGTTTTTT
. once TRBJ2-7 TRBV7-3 CASSFTDGLSYEQYF TGTGCCAGCAGCTTCACGGATGGGCTATCCTACGAGCAGTACTTC
TRBD1 . TRBJ1-4 TRBV6-1 CASRRAGTGTEKLFF TGTGCCAGCAGACGTGCCGGGACAGGGACTGAAAAACTGTTTTTT
. few TRBJ1-6 TRBV2 CASSETGGPTAPLHF TGTGCCAGCAGTGAGACCGGCGGTCCTACCGCACCCCTCCACTTT
. few TRBJ1-5 TRBV20-1 CSAGRINQPQHF TGCAGTGCCGGGAGAATCAATCAGCCCCAGCATTTT
TRBD2 few TRBJ2-1 TRBV18 CASSPKASGEKYNEQFF TGTGCCAGCTCACCAAAGGCTAGCGGGGAAAAGTACAATGAGCAGTTCTTC
TRBD1 few TRBJ1-1 TRBV7-9 CASSYRTGGDTEAFF TGTGCCAGCAGCTACAGGACAGGGGGCGACACTGAAGCTTTCTTT
. . TRBJ2-2 TRBV20-1 CSACTPNTGELFF TGCAGTGCTTGTACACCGAACACCGGGGAGCTGTTTTTT
TRBD2 . TRBJ2-3 TRBV7-3 CASCPGTSGGKCTDTQYF TGTGCCAGCTGCCCGGGGACTAGCGGGGGGAAATGCACAGATACGCAGTATTTT
. few TRBJ2-7 TRBV5-1 CASSLGRGVHYEQYF TGCGCCAGCAGCTTGGGACGCGGAGTCCACTACGAGCAGTACTTC
TRBD1 few TRBJ2-5 TRBV20-1 CSAWTGGKQETQYF TGCAGTGCTTGGACAGGGGGCAAGCAAGAGACCCAGTACTTC